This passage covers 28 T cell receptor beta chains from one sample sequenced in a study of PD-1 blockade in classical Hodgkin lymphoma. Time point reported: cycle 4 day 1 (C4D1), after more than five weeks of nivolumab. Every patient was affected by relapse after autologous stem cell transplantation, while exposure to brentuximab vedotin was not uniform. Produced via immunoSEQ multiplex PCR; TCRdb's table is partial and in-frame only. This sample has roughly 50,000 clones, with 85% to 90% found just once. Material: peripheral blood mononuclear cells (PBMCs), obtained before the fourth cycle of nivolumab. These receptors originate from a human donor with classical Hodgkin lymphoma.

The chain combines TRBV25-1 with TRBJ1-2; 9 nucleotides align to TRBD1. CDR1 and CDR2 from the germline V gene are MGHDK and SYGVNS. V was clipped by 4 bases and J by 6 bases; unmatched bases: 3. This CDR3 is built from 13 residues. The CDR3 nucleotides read TGTGCCAGCAGTGTCTGGACAGGGGATGGCTACACCTTC. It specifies CASSVWTGDGYTF.

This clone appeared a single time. For the CDR3, the DNA is TGTGCCAGCAGCCAAGCGGAGGGCAAAAACATTCAGTACTTC. Residues: CASSQAEGKNIQYF. The chain is built from TRBV14 and TRBJ2-4, with a weak D call TRBD2 (6 bases). This CDR3 spans 14 amino acids. The germline V gene has CDR1 SGHDN and CDR2 FVKESK. V was shortened by 1 base and J by 3 bases, with 7 bases between the two germline ends.

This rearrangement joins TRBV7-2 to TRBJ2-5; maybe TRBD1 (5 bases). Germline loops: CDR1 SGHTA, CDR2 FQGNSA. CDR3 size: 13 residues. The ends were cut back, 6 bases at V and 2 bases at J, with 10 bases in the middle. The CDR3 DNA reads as TGTGCCAGCAGTTACAGGACGCAAGAGACCCAGTACTTC. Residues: CASSYRTQETQYF.

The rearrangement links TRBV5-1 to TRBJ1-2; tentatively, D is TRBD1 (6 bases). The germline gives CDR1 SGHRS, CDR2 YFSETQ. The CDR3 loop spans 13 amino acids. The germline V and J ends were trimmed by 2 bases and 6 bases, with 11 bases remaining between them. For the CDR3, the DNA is TGCGCCAGCAGCTTACAGGGCTCGGATGGCTACACCTTC. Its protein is CASSLQGSDGYTF.

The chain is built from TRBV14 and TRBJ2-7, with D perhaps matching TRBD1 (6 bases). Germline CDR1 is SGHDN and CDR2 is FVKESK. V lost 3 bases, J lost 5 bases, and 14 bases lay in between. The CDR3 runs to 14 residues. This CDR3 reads CASSQTNNRDEQYF. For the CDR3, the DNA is TGTGCCAGCAGCCAGACCAACAACAGGGACGAGCAGTACTTC.

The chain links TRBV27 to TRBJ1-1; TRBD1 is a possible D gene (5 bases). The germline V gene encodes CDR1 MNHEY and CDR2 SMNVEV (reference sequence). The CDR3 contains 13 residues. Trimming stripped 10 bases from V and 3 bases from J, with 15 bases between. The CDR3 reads CATGARKDTEAFF. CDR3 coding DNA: TGTGCCACCGGGGCAAGGAAGGACACTGAAGCTTTCTTT.

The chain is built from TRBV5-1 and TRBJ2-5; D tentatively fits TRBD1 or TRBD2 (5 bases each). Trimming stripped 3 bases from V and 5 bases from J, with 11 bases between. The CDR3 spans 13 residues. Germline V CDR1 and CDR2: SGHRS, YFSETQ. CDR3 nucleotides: TGCGCCAGCAGCTCCGGGACGGGGGAGACCCAGTACTTC. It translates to CASSSGTGETQYF. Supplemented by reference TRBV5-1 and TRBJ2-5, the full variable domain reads KAGVTQTPRYLIKTRGQQVTLSCSPISGHRSVSWYQQTPGQGLQFLFEYFSETQRNKGNFPGRFSGRQFSNSRSEMNVSTLELGDSALYLCASSSGTGETQYFGPGTRLLVL.

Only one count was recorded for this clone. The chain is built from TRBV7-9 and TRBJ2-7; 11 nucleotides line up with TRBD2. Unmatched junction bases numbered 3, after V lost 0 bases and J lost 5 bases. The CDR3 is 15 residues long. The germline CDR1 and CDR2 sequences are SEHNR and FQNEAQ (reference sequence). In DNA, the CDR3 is TGTGCCAGCAGCTTAGCCACTAGCGGGAGAGACGAGCAGTACTTC. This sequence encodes CASSLATSGRDEQYF. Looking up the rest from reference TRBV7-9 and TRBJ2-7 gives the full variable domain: DTGVSQNPRHKITKRGQNVTFRCDPISEHNRLYWYRQTLGQGPEFLTYFQNEAQLEKSRLLSDRFSAERPKGSFSTLEIQRTEQGDSAMYLCASSLATSGRDEQYFGPGTRLTVT.

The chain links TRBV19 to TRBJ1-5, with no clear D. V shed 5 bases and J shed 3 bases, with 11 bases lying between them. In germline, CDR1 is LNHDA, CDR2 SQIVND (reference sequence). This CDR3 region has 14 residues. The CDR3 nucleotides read TGTGCCAGTAGTTCCCCCTCGGACAATCAGCCCCAGCATTTT. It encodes CASSSPSDNQPQHF.

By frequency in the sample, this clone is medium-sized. The CDR3 loop reads CASSLTLLGGSNTEAFF. CDR3 nucleotides: TGTGCCAGCAGCTTAACGTTACTCGGGGGGTCAAACACTGAAGCTTTCTTT. This chain connects TRBV7-3 to TRBJ1-1; D may be TRBD1 (5 bases). Germline CDR1 is SGHTA and CDR2 is FQGTGA. This CDR3 has 17 residues. The ends were cut back, 0 bases at V and 2 bases at J, with 16 bases in the middle. Together with reference TRBV7-3 and TRBJ1-1, the CDR3 gives the full variable domain: GAGVSQTPSNKVTEKGKYVELRCDPISGHTALYWYRQSLGQGPEFLIYFQGTGAADDSGLPNDRFFAVRPEGSVSTLKIQRTERGDSAVYLCASSLTLLGGSNTEAFFGQGTRLTVV.

The DNA of the CDR3 is TGTGCCAGTTTGCGCCTCCAGGGGGCGACTGAAGCTTTCTTT. As protein: CASLRLQGATEAFF. The V and J genes are TRBV19 and TRBJ1-1, with 8 bases identical to TRBD1. CDR3 length: 14 residues. CDR1 is LNHDA and CDR2 is SQIVND in the germline V gene (reference sequence). J was trimmed by 5 bases and V by 8 bases; bases with no gene match: 10. The variable domain in full, with the rest retrieved from reference TRBV19 and TRBJ1-1, is DGGITQSPKYLFRKEGQNVTLSCEQNLNHDAMYWYRQDPGQGLRLIYYSQIVNDFQKGDIAEGYSVSREKKESFPLTVTSAQKNPTAFYLCASLRLQGATEAFFGQGTRLTVV.

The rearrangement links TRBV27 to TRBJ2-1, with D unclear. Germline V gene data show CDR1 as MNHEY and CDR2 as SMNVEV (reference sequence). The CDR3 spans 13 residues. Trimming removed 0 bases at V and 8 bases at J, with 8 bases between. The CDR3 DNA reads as TGTGCCAGCAGTTTATCGAGTTGGGATGAGCAGTTCTTC. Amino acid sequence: CASSLSSWDEQFF.

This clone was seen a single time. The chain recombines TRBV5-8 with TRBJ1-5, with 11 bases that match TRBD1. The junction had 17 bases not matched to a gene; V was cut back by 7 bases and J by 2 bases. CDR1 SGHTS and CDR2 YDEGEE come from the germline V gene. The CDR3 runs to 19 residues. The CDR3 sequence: CASRPWGTGGFGGNQPQHF. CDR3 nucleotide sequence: TGTGCCAGCCGGCCCTGGGGGACAGGGGGTTTTGGGGGCAATCAGCCCCAGCATTTT.

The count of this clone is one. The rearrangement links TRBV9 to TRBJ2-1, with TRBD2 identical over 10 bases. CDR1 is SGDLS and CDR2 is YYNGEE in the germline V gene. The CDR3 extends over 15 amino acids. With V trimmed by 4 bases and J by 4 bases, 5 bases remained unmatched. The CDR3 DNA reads TGTGCCAGCAGCTCAAGCGGGAGGGATTACAATGAGCAGTTCTTC. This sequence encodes CASSSSGRDYNEQFF.

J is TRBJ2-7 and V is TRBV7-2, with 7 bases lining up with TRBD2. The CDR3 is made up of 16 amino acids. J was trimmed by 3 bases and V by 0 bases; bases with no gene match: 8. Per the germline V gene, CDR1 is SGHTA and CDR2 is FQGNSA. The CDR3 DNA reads TGTGCCAGCAGCTTAGCGGTGGGACTACAGGACTACGAGCAGTACTTC. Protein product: CASSLAVGLQDYEQYF.

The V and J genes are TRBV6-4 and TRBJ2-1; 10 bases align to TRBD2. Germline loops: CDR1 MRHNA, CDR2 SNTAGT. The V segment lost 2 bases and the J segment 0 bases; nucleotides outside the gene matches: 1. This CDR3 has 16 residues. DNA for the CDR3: TGTGCCAGCAGTGACAGCGGGAGGGCCTCCTACAATGAGCAGTTCTTC. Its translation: CASSDSGRASYNEQFF.

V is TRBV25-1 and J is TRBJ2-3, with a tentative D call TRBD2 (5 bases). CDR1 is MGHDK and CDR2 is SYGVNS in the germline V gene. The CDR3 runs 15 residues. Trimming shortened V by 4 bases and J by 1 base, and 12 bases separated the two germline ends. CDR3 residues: CASSVSGQGTDTQYF. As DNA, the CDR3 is TGTGCCAGCAGTGTGAGCGGTCAGGGCACAGATACGCAGTATTTT.

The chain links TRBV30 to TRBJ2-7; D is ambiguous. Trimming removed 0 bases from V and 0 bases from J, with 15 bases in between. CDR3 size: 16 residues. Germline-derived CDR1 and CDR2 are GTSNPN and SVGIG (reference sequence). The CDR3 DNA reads TGTGCCTGGAGTGTACTCGGGCAGGCCAGCTCCTACGAGCAGTACTTC. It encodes CAWSVLGQASSYEQYF. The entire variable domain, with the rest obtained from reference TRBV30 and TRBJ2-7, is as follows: SQTIHQWPATLVQPVGSPLSLECTVEGTSNPNLYWYRQAAGRGLQLLFYSVGIGQISSEVPQNLSASRPQDRQFILSSKKLLLSDSGFYLCAWSVLGQASSYEQYFGPGTRLTVT.

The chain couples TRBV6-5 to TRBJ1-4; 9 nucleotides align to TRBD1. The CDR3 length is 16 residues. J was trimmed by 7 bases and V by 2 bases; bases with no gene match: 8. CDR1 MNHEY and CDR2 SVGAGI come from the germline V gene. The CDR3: CASSYRRTGESEKLFF. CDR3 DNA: TGTGCCAGCAGTTACCGGAGGACAGGGGAATCTGAAAAACTGTTTTTT.

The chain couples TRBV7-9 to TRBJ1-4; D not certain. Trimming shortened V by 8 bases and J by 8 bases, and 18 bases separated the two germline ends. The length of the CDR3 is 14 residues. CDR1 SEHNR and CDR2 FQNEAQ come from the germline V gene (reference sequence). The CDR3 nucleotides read TGTGCCAGCGATGCAGACGGGGTTCAAGAAAAACTGTTTTTT. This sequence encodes CASDADGVQEKLFF.

In DNA, the CDR3 is TGTGCCAGTATCTCCAGGACCTACGAGCAGTACTTC. This sequence encodes CASISRTYEQYF. The chain joins TRBV19 to TRBJ2-7; unclear D gene. Per germline, CDR1 LNHDA and CDR2 SQIVND (reference sequence). Trimming removed 7 bases from V and 2 bases from J, with 9 bases in between. This CDR3 has 12 amino acids.

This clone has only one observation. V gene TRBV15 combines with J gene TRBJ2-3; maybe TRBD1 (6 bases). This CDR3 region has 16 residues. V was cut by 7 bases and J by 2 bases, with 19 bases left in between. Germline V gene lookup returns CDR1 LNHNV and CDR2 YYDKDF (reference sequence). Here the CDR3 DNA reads TGTGCCACCAAAACCCGGGTGGGGGCCCTCACAGATACGCAGTATTTT. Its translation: CATKTRVGALTDTQYF.

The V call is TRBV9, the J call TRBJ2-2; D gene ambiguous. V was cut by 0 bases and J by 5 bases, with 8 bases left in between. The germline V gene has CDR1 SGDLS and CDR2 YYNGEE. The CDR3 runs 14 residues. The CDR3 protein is CASSVVSRTGELFF. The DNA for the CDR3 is TGTGCCAGCAGCGTAGTGTCACGGACCGGGGAGCTGTTTTTT.

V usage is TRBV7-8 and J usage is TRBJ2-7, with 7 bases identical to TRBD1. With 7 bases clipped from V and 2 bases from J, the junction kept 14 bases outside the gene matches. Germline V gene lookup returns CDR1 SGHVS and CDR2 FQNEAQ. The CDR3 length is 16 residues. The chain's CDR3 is CASTQRGGVRAYEQYF. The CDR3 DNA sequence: TGTGCCAGCACCCAAAGAGGGGGCGTAAGGGCCTACGAGCAGTACTTC.

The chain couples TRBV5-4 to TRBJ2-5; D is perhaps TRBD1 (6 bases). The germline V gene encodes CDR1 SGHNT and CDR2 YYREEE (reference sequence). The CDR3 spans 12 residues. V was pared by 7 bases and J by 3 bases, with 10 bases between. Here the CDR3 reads CASSTGKETQYF. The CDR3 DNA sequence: TGTGCCAGCTCGACAGGAAAAGAGACCCAGTACTTC.

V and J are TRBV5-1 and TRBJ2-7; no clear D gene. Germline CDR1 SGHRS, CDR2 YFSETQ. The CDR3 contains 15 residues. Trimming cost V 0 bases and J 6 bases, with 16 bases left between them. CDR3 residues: CASSLVPPPYGEQYF. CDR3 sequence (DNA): TGCGCCAGCAGCTTGGTCCCCCCCCCTTACGGCGAGCAGTACTTC.

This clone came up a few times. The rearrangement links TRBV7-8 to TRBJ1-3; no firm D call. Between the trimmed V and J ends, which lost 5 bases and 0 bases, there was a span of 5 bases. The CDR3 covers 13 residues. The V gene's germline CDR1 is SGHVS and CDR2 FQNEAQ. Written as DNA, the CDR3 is TGTGCCAGCAGCAGGGACTCTGGAAACACCATATATTTT. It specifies CASSRDSGNTIYF.

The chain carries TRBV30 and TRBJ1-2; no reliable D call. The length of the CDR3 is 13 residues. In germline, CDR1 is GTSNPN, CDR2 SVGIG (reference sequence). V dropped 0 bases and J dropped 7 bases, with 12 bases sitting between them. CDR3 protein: CAWSVLRARGYTF. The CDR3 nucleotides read TGTGCCTGGAGTGTACTTAGGGCCCGTGGCTACACCTTC.